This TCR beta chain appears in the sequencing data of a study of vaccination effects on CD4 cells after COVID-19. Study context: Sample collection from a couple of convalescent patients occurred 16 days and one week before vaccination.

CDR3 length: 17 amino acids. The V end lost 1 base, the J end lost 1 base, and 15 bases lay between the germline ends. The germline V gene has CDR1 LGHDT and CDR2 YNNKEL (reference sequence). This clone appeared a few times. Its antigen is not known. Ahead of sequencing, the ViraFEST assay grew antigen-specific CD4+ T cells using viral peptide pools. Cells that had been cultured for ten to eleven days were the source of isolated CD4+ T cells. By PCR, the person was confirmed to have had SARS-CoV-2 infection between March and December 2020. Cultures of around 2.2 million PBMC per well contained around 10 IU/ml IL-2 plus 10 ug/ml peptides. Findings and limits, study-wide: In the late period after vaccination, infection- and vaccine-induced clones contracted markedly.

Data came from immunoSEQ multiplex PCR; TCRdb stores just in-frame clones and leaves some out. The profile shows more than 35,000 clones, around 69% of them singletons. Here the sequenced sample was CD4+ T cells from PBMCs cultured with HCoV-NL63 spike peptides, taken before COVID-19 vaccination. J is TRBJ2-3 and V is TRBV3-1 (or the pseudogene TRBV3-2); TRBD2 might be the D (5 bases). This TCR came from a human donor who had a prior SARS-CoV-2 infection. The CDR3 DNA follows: TGTGCCAGCAGCCAAGCTATAGAGCGGCGAGGCACAGATACGCAGTATTTT. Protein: CASSQAIERRGTDTQYF.